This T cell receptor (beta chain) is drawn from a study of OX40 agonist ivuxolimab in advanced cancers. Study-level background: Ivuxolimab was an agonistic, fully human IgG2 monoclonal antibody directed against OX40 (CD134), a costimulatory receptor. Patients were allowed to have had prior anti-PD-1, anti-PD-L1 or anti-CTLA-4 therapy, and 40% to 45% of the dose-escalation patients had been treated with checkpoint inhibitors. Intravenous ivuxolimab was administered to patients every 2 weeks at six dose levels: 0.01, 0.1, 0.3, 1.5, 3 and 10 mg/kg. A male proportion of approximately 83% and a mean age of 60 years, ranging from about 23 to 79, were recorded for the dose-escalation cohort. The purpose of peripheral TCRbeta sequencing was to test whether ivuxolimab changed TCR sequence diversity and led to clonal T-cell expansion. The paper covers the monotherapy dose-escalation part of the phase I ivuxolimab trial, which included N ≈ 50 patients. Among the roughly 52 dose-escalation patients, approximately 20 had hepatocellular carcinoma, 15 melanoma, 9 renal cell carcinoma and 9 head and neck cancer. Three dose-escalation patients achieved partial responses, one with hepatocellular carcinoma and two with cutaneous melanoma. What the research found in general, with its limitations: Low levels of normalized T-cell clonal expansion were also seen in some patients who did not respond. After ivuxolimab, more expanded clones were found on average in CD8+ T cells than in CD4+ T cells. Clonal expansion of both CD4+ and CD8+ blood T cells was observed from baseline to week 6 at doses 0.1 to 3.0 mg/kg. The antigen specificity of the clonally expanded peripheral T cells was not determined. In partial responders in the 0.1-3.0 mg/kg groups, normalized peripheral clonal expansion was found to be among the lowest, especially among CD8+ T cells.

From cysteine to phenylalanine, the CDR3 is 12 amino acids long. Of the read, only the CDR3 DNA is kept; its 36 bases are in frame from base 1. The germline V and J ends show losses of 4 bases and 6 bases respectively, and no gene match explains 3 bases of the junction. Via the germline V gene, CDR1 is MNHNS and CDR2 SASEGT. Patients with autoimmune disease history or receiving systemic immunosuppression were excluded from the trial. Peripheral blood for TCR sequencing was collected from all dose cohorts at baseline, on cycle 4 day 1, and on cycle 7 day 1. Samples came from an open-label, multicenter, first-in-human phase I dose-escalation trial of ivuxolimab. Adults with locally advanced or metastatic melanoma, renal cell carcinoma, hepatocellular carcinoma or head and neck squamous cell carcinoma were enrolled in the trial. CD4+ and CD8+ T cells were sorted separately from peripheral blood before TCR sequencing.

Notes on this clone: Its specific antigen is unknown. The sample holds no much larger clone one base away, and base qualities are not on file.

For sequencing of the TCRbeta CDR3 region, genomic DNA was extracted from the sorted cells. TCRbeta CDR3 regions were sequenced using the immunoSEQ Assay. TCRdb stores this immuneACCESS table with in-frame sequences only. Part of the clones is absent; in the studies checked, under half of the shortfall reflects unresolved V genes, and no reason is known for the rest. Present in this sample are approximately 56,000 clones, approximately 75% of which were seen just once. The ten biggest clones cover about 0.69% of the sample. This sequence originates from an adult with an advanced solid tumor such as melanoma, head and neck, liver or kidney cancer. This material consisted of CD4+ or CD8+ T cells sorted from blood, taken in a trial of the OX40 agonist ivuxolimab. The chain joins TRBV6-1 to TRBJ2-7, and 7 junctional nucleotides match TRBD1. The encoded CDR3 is CASSADRREQYF. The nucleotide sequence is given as TGTGCCAGCAGTGCGGACAGGCGCGAGCAGTACTTC.